This note documents a single T cell receptor (beta chain) sequence. The diagnoses drew upon clinical symptoms, serum thyroxine and TRAb, thyroid ultrasound and orbital computed tomography. These data belong to a study of T cells in Graves' hyperthyroidism and ophthalmopathy. It was RNA transcripts that yielded the amplified TCR beta CDR3 regions. First-round RT-PCR with HTBI primers amplified the TCR CDR3 region. MiXCR, run by TCRdb on the multiplex PCR reads, gives a single entry per CDR3 protein. The top ten hold approximately 25% of the sample, which has about 350,000 distinct CDR3 sequences, around 13% seen once. The germline gives CDR1 KGHSH, CDR2 LQKENI. J gave up 9 bases and V 6 bases, and 16 bases lay outside the gene matches. CDR3 length equals 18 residues.

This TCR derives from a woman aged 25 to 39 with Graves' hyperthyroidism. Sequencing was performed on blood. The V call is TRBV18, the J call TRBJ2-1; 14 nucleotides align to TRBD2. For the CDR3, the DNA is TGTGCCAGCTCGCTAACGCCGAGCGGGACTAGCGGGAGCGTTGAGCAGTTCTTC. Encoded protein: CASSLTPSGTSGSVEQFF.